The source of this T cell receptor beta chain is a study of CD4+ T cells in melanoma. Findings and caveats of the study: In melanoma, neoantigen-specific CD4+ T cells reportedly differed in differentiation state. CD8+ T cell, macrophage and B cell function reportedly correlated with neoantigen-specific CD4+ T cells.

Germline V gene data show CDR1 as LNHDA and CDR2 as SQIVND (reference sequence). The CDR3 is 16 residues long. V dropped 3 bases and J dropped 5 bases, with 19 bases sitting between them. Details on this clone: What it binds is unknown.

Profiled with immunoSEQ multiplex PCR; TCRdb holds only in-frame clones, not every one. The data show some 15,000 clones, 75% to 90% seen once. The TCR sequence derives from a human donor with melanoma. Material: cells from a culture (not recorded whether cultured in vitro). The rearrangement uses TRBV19 and TRBJ1-2; D is possibly TRBD1 (6 bases). The DNA for the CDR3 is TGTGCCAGTAGTATTGGACAGCCCGGGGTGGGATATGGCTACACCTTC. Its translation is CASSIGQPGVGYGYTF. The full variable domain, in which reference TRBV19 and TRBJ1-2 provide the parts outside the CDR3, is DGGITQSPKYLFRKEGQNVTLSCEQNLNHDAMYWYRQDPGQGLRLIYYSQIVNDFQKGDIAEGYSVSREKKESFPLTVTSAQKNPTAFYLCASSIGQPGVGYGYTFGSGTRLTVV.